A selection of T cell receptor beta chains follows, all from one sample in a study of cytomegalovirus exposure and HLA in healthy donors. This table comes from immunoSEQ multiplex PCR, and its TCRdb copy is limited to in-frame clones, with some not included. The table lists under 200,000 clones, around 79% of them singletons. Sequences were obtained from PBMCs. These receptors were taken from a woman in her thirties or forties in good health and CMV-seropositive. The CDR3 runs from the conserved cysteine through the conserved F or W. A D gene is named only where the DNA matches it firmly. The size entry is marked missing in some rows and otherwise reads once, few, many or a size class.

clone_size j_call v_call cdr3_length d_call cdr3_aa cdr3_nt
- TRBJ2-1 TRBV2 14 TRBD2 CASSSSGSYNEQFF TGTGCCAGCAGTTCTAGCGGGAGCTACAATGAGCAGTTCTTC
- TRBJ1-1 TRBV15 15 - CATSRGGTGNTEAFF TGTGCCACCAGCAGGGGAGGGACGGGGAACACTGAAGCTTTCTTT
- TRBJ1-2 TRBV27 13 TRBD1 CASSPQGARGYTF TGTGCCAGCAGTCCGCAGGGGGCGCGGGGCTACACCTTC
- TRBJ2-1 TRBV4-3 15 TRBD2 CASSQASGAGNEQFF TGCGCCAGCAGCCAAGCTAGCGGGGCTGGTAATGAGCAGTTCTTC
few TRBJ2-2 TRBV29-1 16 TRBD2 CSVPKAGGDSTGELFF TGCAGCGTTCCCAAAGCGGGGGGGGATAGCACCGGGGAGCTGTTTTTT
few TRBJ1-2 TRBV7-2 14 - CASSLPLANYGYTF TGTGCCAGCAGCTTACCCTTAGCTAACTATGGCTACACCTTC
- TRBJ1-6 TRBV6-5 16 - CASSYGRGGGSSPLHF TGTGCCAGCAGTTACGGACGGGGAGGGGGGAGTTCACCCCTCCACTTT
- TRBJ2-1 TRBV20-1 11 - CSGDSYNEQFF TGCAGTGGGGACTCTTACAATGAGCAGTTCTTC
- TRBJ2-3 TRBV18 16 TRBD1 CASSETGGVRADTQYF TGTGCCAGCTCGGAGACAGGGGGAGTGAGGGCAGATACGCAGTATTTT
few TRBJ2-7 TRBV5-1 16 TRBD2 CASSLGPGGGSYEQYF TGCGCCAGCAGCTTGGGCCCCGGGGGGGGCTCCTACGAGCAGTACTTC
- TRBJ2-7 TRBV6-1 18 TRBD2 CASSDASIAGRTSYEQYF TGTGCCAGCAGTGACGCATCCATAGCGGGAAGGACCTCCTACGAGCAGTACTTC
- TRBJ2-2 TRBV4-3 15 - CASSPGTKNTGELFF TGCGCCAGCAGTCCCGGGACAAAAAACACCGGGGAGCTGTTTTTT
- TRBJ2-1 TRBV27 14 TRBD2 CASMPSGGNNEQFF TGTGCCAGCATGCCTAGCGGGGGAAACAATGAGCAGTTCTTC
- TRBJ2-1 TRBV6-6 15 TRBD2 CASSYDTGGGNEQFF TGTGCCAGCAGTTATGATACGGGAGGAGGCAATGAGCAGTTCTTC
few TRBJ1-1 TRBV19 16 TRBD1 CASSSTPTGPNTEAFF TGTGCCAGTAGTAGTACCCCGACAGGGCCGAACACTGAAGCTTTCTTT
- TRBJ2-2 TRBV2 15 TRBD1 CASRSGTGTTGELFF TGTGCCAGCAGGTCCGGGACAGGGACAACCGGGGAGCTGTTTTTT
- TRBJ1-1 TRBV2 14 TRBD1 CASNDRGKIAEAFF TGTGCCAGCAACGACAGGGGGAAAATCGCTGAAGCTTTCTTT
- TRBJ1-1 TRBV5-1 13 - CASSLGENTEAFF TGCGCCAGCAGCTTGGGAGAGAACACTGAAGCTTTCTTT
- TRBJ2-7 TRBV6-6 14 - CASSSPTSTWEQYF TGTGCCAGCAGTTCGCCGACTAGTACCTGGGAGCAGTACTTC
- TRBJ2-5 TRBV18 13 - CASSRDIQETQYF TGTGCCAGCTCACGTGACATCCAAGAGACCCAGTACTTC
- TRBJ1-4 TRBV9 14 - CASSVEREGVKLFF TGTGCCAGCAGCGTAGAACGCGAAGGAGTAAAACTGTTTTTT
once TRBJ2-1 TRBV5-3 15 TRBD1 CARSPQGDGRNEQFF TGTGCCAGAAGCCCCCAGGGGGATGGTAGGAATGAGCAGTTCTTC